This T cell receptor beta chain was sequenced in a study of Tregs in tolerant kidney transplant recipients. Findings and limits, study-wide: Donor-specific Treg expansion exceeded global Treg expansion in tolerant patients, suggesting antigen drive. The small number of patients limits these findings pending further validation. Changing PCR primers prevented nucleotide comparison between some patients' samples.

Unstimulated Tregs (CD4+CD25+CD127-) and CD4+CD25- non-Tregs were sorted from PBMCs. This CDR3 is 13 amino acids long. CDR1 and CDR2 from the germline V gene are SEHNR and FQNEAQ (reference sequence). The ends were cut back, 6 bases at V and 2 bases at J, with 9 bases in the middle. On this clone itself: The antigen remains unidentified. The read terminates 3 residues ahead of where the CDR3 ends, so the germline J gene completes it.

This table comes from immunoSEQ multiplex PCR, and its TCRdb copy is limited to in-frame clones, with some not included. This listing includes approximately 50,000 clones. The source material was CD4+ T cells from blood, sampled before the transplant. The chain uses TRBV7-9 and TRBJ2-3; D is ambiguous. This receptor was taken from a human donor who received a combined kidney and bone marrow transplant. This CDR3 reads CASSRGATDTQYF. CDR3 bases read: TGTGCCAGCAGTCGCGGAGCCACAGATACG.